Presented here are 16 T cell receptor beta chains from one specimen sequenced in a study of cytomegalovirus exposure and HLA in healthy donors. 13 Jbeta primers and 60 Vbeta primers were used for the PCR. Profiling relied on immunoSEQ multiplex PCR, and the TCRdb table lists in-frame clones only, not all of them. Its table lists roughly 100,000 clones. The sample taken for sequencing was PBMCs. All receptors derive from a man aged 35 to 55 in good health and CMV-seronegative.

This CDR3 is CASSRRGVGPGNTIYF. For the CDR3, the DNA is TGTGCCAGCAGCCGACGAGGCGTTGGCCCGGGTAACACCATATATTTT. This rearrangement joins TRBV11-2 to TRBJ1-3; D not certain. Germline loops: CDR1 SGHAT, CDR2 FQNNGV. The length of the CDR3 is 16 residues. V was trimmed by 5 bases and J by 7 bases, leaving 21 bases between them.

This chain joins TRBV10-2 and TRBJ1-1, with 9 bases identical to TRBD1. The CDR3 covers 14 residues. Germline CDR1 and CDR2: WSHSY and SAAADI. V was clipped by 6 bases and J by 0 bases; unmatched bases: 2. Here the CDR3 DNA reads TGCGCCAGCAGAGGACAGGGGATGAACACTGAAGCTTTCTTT. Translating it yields CASRGQGMNTEAFF.

CDR3 DNA: TGTGCCAGCAGCAGTAGACAGCCTAGCAATCAGCCCCAGCATTTT. Translated, it gives CASSSRQPSNQPQHF. This rearrangement joins TRBV6-1 to TRBJ1-5; D may be TRBD1 (5 bases). This CDR3 region has 15 residues. Trimming took off 6 bases at V and 0 bases at J, with 12 bases between the two ends. Germline V gene sequence: CDR1 MNHNS, CDR2 SASEGT.

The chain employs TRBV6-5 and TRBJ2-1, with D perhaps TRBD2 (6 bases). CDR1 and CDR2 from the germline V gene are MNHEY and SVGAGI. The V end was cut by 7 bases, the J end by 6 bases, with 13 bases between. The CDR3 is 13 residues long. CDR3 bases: TGTGCCAGCACCAATGCCGGGGGCAATGAGCAGTTCTTC. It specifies CASTNAGGNEQFF.

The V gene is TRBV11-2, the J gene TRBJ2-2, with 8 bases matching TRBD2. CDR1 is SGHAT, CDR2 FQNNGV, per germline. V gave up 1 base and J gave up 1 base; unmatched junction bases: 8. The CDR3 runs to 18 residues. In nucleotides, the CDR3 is TGTGCCAGCAGCTTAGGACTAGCGAGCCGATTGAACACCGGGGAGCTGTTTTTT. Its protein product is CASSLGLASRLNTGELFF.

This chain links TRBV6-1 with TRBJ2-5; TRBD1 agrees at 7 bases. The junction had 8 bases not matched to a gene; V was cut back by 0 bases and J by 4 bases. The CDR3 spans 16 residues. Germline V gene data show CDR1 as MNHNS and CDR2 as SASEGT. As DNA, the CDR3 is TGTGCCAGCAGTGAAGCGTACAGGGGAACTGGAGAGACCCAGTACTTC. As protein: CASSEAYRGTGETQYF.

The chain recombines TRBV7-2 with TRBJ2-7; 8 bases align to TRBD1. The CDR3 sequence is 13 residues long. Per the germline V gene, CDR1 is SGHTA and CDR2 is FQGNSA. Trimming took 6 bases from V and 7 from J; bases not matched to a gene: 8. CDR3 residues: CASRQGQVGEQYF. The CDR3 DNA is TGTGCCAGCAGACAGGGACAGGTCGGGGAGCAGTACTTC.

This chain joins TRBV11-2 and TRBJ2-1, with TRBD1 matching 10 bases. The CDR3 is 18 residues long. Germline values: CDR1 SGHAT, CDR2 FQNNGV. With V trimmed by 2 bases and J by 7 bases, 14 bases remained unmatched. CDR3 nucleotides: TGTGCCAGCAGCTTATTAGTGTGGGGTCGGACAGGGGGTAATGAGCAGTTCTTC. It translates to CASSLLVWGRTGGNEQFF.

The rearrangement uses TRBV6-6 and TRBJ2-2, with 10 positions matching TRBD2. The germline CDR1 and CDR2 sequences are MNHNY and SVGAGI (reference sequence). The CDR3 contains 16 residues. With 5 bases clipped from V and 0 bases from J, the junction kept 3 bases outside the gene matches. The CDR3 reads CASSRTSGTNTGELFF. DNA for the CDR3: TGTGCCAGCAGTCGTACTAGCGGGACGAACACCGGGGAGCTGTTTTTT.

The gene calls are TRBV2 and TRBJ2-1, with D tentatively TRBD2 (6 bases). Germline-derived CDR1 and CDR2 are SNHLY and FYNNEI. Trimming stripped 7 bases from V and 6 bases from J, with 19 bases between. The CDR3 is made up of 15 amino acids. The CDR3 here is CASTQRATSSNEQFF. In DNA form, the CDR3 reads TGTGCCAGCACCCAACGGGCGACTAGTTCCAATGAGCAGTTCTTC.

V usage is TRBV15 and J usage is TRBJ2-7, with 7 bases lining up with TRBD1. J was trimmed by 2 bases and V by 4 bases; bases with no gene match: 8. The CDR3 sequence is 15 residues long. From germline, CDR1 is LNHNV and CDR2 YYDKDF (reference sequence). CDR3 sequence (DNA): TGTGCCACCAGCACTTGGGACAGCCCTACCTACGAGCAGTACTTC. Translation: CATSTWDSPTYEQYF. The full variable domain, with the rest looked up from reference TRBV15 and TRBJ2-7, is DAMVIQNPRYQVTQFGKPVTLSCSQTLNHNVMYWYQQKSSQAPKLLFHYYDKDFNNEADTPDNFQSRRPNTSFCFLDIRSPGLGDTAMYLCATSTWDSPTYEQYFGPGTRLTVT.

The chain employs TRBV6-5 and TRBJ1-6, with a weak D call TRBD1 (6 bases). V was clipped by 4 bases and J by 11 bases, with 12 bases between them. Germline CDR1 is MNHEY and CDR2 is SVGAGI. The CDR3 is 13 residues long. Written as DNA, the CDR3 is TGTGCCAGCAGTTTCACAGGGTTGGCACCCCTCCACTTT. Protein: CASSFTGLAPLHF.

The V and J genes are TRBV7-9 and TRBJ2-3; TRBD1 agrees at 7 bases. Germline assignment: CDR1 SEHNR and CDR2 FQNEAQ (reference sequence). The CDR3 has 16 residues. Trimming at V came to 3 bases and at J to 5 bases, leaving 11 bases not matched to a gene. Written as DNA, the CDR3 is TGTGCCAGCAGCTTGTGGGACAGCGTCGATGGAGATACGCAGTATTTT. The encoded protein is CASSLWDSVDGDTQYF.

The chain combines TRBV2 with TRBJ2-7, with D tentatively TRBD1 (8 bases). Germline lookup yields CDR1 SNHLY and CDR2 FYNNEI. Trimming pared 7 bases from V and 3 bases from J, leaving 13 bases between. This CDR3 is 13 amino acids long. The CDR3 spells CASITGGVYEQYF. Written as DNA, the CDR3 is TGTGCCAGCATCACAGGGGGGGTCTACGAGCAGTACTTC.

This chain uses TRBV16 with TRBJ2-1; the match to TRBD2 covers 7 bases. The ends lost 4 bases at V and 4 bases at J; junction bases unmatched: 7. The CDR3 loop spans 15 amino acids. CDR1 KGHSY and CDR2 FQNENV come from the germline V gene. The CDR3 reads CASSLLASGYNEQFF. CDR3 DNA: TGTGCCAGCAGCCTACTGGCTAGCGGTTACAATGAGCAGTTCTTC.

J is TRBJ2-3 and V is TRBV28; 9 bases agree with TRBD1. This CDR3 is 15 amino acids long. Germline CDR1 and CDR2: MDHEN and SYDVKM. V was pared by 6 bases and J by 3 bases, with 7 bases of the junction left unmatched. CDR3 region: CASSVPGQGTDTQYF. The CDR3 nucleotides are TGTGCCAGCAGCGTCCCGGGACAGGGAACAGATACGCAGTATTTT.